The T cell receptor beta chain described here comes from a study of monozygotic twins with inflammatory bowel disease (dated by TCRdb to about 2019). About the full investigation: In total, approximately 30 monozygotic twin pairs made up the full study: 19 Danish pairs, all IBD-discordant, plus nine German pairs, of which four were IBD-concordant and five were IBD-discordant. The search for disease-associated traits relied mainly on comparing, within discordant pairs, IBD patients with their genetically identical healthy co-twins. Each individual had, on average, about 151 000 unique TCRalpha sequences and 181 000 unique TCRbeta sequences available for analysis. Beyond this particular receptor, the publication reports: IBD patients had lower TCRbeta repertoire diversity, measured by the inverse Simpson index, than their healthy co-twins. Repertoire similarity did not differ between concordant and discordant twins, possibly due to limited statistical power. Fewer clonotypes were shared with other individuals by IBD patients than by healthy twins, most markedly in patients showing signs of disease activity. No single strong signal or clonotype linked to IBD turned up in the results, so the idea that one exists was not supported. Different T cell subtypes could not be distinguished in the analysis. Differing immunosuppressive treatments among patients may have added background noise and inter-individual variability to the repertoires.

A roughly 2.4 ml peripheral blood sample was drawn into PAXgene tubes per donor and stored at -80°C. Without T cell sorting, total RNA was isolated from whole blood using the PAXgene blood miRNA kit on an automated QIAcube. Peripheral blood from monozygotic twin pairs, either concordant or discordant for inflammatory bowel disease, underwent deep TCRalpha and TCRbeta repertoire profiling that used unique molecular barcoding. For every twin pair, smoking habits were documented, and each individual was categorised as a current, former or never smoker. From the cysteine up to the phenylalanine, the CDR3 has a length of 13 residues. No DNA appears here. CDR1 and CDR2 are drawn from the germline V gene: SGHRS, YFSETQ. Comment on this clonotype: No cognate antigen has been identified for it.

The library was obtained by 5' RACE. Each TCR library was prepared from about 3.5 ug of total RNA. cDNA was synthesized with SMARTScribe reverse transcriptase in eight separate reactions per sample. During cDNA synthesis, unique molecular identifiers containing a 6-nucleotide sample barcode were introduced by template switching. TCRalpha and TCRbeta cDNA was amplified by two nested PCRs of roughly 15 and 9 cycles, with bead purification after each PCR. Before amplification, cDNA was treated with uracil DNA-glycosylase and purified using the QIAquick PCR purification kit. In the second PCR, Illumina TruSeq-compatible adapters and sample-specific barcodes were added. Library quality and concentration were assessed using TapeStation and Qubit, and 5 to 6 ng of each library was pooled. Sequencing of pooled libraries was carried out on an Illumina HiSeq2500 single-index Rapid Run using 2 x 100 bp reads and custom sequencing primers. The paper's data handling went like this. MiGEC version 1.2.6 was used for UMI-based consensus assembly, which corrected PCR and sequencing errors. MiXCR version 2.1.1 was used to carry out V(D)J alignment, clonotype assembly and CDR3 extraction. Gene usage, clonotype sharing and MAIT/NKT TCR abundance were normalised by analysing the top 1000, 10 000 and 20 000 clonotypes per sample. After downsampling to 27 000 UMIs, diversity was calculated as the inverse Simpson index using the vegan R package. Statistical testing used paired Mann-Whitney U tests on the discordant twin pairs and applied Benjamini-Hochberg correction for multiple testing. One entry per CDR3 protein sequence results from the TCRdb reprocessing of the reads, with DNA left out. None of the V and J calls come from the authors' own analysis; TCRdb made them. The sample's table covers approximately 400,000 distinct CDR3 sequences. The biggest ten clones account for 2% to 3% of the sample.

This receptor was taken from a human donor with ulcerative colitis or Crohn's disease, or a healthy co-twin of an affected twin (not recorded which). Recombination linked TRBV5-1 to TRBJ1-5; TCRdb's D call of TRBD1 is untestable without DNA. The sequenced material came from blood. The CDR3 sequence is CASSPGADQPQHF.